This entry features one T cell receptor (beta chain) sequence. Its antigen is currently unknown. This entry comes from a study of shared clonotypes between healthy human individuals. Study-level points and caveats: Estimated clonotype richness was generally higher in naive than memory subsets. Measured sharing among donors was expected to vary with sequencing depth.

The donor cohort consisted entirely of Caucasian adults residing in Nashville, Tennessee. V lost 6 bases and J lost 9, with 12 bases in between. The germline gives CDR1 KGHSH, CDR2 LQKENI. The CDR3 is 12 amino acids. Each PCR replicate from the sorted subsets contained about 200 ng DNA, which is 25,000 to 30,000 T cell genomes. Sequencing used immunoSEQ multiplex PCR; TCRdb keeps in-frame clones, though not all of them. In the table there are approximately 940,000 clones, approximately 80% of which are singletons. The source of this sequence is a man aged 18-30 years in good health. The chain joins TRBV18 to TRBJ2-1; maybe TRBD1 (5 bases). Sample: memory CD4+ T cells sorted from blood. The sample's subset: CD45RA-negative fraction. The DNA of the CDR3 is TGTGCCAGCTCTTACAGGTCCCGTGAGCAGTTCTTC. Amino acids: CASSYRSREQFF.